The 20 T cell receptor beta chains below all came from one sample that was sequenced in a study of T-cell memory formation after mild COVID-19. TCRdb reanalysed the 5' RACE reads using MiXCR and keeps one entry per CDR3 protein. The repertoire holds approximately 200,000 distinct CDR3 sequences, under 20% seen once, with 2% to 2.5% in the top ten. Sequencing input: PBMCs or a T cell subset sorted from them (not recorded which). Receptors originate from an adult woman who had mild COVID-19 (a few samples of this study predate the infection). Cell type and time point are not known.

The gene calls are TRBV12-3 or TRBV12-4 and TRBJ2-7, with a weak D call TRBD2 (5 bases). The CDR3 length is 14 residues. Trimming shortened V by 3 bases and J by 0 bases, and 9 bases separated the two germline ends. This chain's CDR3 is CASSLEAASYEQYF. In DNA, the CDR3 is TGTGCCAGCAGTTTGGAAGCGGCCTCCTACGAGCAGTACTTC.

CDR3 bases: TGTGCCAGCTCACCGGCGACTCAGAATGGGGGCATTCAGTACTTC. Amino acids: CASSPATQNGGIQYF. This chain connects TRBV18 to TRBJ2-4; D may match TRBD1 or TRBD2 (5 bases each). The V gene's germline CDR1 is KGHSH and CDR2 LQKENI. The CDR3 spans 15 residues. V was cut by 3 bases and J by 9 bases, with 18 bases left in between.

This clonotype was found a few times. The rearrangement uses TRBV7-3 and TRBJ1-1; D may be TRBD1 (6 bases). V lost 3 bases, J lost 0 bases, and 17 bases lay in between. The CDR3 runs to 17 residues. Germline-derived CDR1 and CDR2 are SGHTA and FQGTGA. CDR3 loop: CASSFVGGRGMNTEAFF. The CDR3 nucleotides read TGTGCCAGCAGCTTCGTTGGGGGCAGGGGAATGAACACTGAAGCTTTCTTT. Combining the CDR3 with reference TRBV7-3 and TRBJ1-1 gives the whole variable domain GAGVSQTPSNKVTEKGKYVELRCDPISGHTALYWYRQSLGQGPEFLIYFQGTGAADDSGLPNDRFFAVRPEGSVSTLKIQRTERGDSAVYLCASSFVGGRGMNTEAFFGQGTRLTVV.

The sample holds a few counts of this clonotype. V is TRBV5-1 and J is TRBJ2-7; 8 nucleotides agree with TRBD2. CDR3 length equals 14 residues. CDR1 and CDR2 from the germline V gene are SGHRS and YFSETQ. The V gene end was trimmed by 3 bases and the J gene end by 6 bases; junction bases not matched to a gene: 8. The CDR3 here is CASSSAGAIFEQYF. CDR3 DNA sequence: TGCGCCAGCAGCTCAGCGGGAGCCATCTTCGAGCAGTACTTC.

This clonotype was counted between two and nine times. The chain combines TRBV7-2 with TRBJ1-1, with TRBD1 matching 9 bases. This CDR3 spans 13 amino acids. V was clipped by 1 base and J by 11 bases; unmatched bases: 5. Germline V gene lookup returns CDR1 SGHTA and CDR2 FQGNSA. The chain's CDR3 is CASSLGTGVGAFF. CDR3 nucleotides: TGTGCCAGCAGCTTAGGGACAGGGGTTGGCGCTTTCTTT.

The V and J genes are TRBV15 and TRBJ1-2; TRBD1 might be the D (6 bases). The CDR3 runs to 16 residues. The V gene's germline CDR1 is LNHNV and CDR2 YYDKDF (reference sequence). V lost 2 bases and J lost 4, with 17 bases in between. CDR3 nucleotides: TGTGCCACCAGCAGACCTGGGACACCTGGGGCCTATGGCTACACCTTC. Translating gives CATSRPGTPGAYGYTF. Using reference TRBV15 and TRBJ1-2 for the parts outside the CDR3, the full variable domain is DAMVIQNPRYQVTQFGKPVTLSCSQTLNHNVMYWYQQKSSQAPKLLFHYYDKDFNNEADTPDNFQSRRPNTSFCFLDIRSPGLGDTAMYLCATSRPGTPGAYGYTFGSGTRLTVV.

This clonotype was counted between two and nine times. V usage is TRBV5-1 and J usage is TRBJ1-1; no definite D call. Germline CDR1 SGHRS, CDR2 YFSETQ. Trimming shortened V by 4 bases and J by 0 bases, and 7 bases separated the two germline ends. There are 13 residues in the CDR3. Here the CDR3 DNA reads TGCGCCAGCAGCAAGAAGGTGAACACTGAAGCTTTCTTT. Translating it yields CASSKKVNTEAFF.

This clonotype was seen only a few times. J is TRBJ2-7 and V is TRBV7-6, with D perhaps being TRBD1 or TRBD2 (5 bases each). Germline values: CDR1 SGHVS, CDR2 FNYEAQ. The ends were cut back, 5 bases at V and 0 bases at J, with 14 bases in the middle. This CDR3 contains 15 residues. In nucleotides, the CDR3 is TGTGCCAGCAGCCCCACCCCAGGGAGCTCCTACGAGCAGTACTTC. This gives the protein CASSPTPGSSYEQYF.

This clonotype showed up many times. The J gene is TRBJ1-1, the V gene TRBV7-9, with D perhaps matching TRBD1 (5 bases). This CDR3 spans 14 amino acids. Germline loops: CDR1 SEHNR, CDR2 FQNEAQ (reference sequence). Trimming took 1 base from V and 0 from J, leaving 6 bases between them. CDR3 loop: CASSLEGMNTEAFF. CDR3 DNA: TGTGCCAGCAGCTTAGAGGGGATGAACACTGAAGCTTTCTTT.

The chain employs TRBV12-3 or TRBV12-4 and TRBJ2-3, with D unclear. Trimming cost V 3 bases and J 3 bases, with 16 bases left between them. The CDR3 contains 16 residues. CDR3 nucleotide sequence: TGTGCCAGCAGTTTGGATTCGAGTGTTCCGACAGATACGCAGTATTTT. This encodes CASSLDSSVPTDTQYF.

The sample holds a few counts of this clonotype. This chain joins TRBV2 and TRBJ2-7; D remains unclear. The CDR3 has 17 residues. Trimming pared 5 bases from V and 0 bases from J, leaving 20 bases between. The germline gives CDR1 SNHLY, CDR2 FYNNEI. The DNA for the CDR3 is TGTGCCAGCAGTCCCCGATTAACGCACCAACCCTCCTACGAGCAGTACTTC. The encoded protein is CASSPRLTHQPSYEQYF.

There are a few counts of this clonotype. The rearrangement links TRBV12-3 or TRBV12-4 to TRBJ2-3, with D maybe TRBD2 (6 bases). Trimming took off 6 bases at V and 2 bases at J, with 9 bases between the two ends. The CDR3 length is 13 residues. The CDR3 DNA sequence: TGTGCCAGCAGACTAGCCATCACAGATACGCAGTATTTT. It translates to CASRLAITDTQYF.

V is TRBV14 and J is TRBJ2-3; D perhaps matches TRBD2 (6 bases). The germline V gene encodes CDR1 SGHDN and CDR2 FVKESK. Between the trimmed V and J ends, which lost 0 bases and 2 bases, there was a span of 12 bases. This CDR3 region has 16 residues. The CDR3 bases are TGTGCCAGCAGCCAAGAGGGGCGGAGGGCCACAGATACGCAGTATTTT. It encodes CASSQEGRRATDTQYF. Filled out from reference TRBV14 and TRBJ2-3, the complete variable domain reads EAGVTQFPSHSVIEKGQTVTLRCDPISGHDNLYWYRRVMGKEIKFLLHFVKESKQDESGMPNNRFLAERTGGTYSTLKVQPAELEDSGVYFCASSQEGRRATDTQYFGPGTRLTVL.

This CDR3 reads CASSSDSGHTDTQYF. CDR3 sequence (DNA): TGTGCCAGCAGTTCCGACAGTGGACACACAGATACGCAGTATTTT. The V call is TRBV12-3 or TRBV12-4, the J call TRBJ2-3; D may be TRBD1 (5 bases). This CDR3 is 15 amino acids long. V lost 4 bases and J 2 bases, leaving 13 bases between the germline ends.

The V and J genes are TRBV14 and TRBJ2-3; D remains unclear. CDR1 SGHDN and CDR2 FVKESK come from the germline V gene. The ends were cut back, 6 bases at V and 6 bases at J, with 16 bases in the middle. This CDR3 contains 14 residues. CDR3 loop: CASSRQLRQDTQYF. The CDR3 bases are TGTGCCAGCAGTCGCCAACTCCGTCAGGATACGCAGTATTTT.

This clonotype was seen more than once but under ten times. CDR3 protein: CSVVLMTGVNEQFF. Written as DNA, the CDR3 is TGCAGCGTTGTCCTCATGACTGGGGTCAATGAGCAGTTCTTC. This chain connects TRBV29-1 to TRBJ2-1; D remains ambiguous. V gave up 4 bases and J gave up 6 bases, with 16 bases separating them. This CDR3 has 14 residues. Germline V gives CDR1 SQVTM, CDR2 ANQGSEA.

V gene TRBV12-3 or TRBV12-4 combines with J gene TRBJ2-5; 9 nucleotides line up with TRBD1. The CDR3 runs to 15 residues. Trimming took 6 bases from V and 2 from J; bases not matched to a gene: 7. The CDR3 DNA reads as TGTGCCAGCAGAACCTACGGACAGGGGCAAGAGACCCAGTACTTC. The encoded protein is CASRTYGQGQETQYF.

CDR3 nucleotides: TGTGCCAGCAGCCAGGTTGGCGAGCAGTACTTC. This sequence encodes CASSQVGEQYF. The rearrangement links TRBV3-1 to TRBJ2-7, with D uncertain. Trimming removed 3 bases from V and 6 bases from J, with 6 bases in between. CDR1 and CDR2 from the germline V gene are LGHDT and YNNKEL (reference sequence). CDR3 length: 11 amino acids.

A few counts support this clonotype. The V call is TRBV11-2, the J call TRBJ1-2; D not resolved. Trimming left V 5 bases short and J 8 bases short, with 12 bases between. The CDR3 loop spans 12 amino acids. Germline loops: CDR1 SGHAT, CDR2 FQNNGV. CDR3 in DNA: TGTGCCAGCAGCCATGCCACAGTCGGCTACACCTTC. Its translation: CASSHATVGYTF.

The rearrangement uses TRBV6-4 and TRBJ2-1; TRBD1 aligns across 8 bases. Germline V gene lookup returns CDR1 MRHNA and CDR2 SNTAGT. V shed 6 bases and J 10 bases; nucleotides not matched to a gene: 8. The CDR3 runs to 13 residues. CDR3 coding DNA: TGTGCCAGCAGCGGGACAGGAGGAACGGAGCAGTTCTTC. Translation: CASSGTGGTEQFF.